Following are 17 T cell receptor beta chains from one sample sequenced in a study of T cell clonality in common variable immunodeficiency. Study-wide results and limits: Fewer deletions and N-nucleotide insertions were reportedly seen in common variable immunodeficiency TCR beta sequences.

This table comes from immunoSEQ multiplex PCR, and its TCRdb copy is limited to in-frame clones, with some not included. Recorded here are around 24,000 clones, none singletons. What these receptors recognize is not known. The sample comprised peripheral blood mononuclear cells. The source is a human donor with common variable immunodeficiency.

Worth noting for this clone: The read terminates 3 residues ahead of where the CDR3 ends, so the germline J gene completes it. The chain carries TRBV7-2 and TRBJ1-2, with 11 nucleotides matching TRBD1. V shed 5 bases and J 5 bases; nucleotides not matched to a gene: 4. Germline V lookup: CDR1 SGHTA, CDR2 FQGNSA. The CDR3 runs 14 residues. The sequenced CDR3 bases are TGTGCCAGCAGCAGAGGGACAGGGGGATATGGC. Encoded protein: CASSRGTGGYG. The CDR3 in full is CASSRGTGGYGYTF.

Many counts were recorded for this clone. Read coverage stops 3 residues before the CDR3 terminus; the germline J gene supplies the remainder. This chain joins TRBV6-2 or TRBV6-3 and TRBJ1-1, with D hard to call. Trimming stripped 4 bases from V and 6 bases from J, with 21 bases between. This CDR3 is 16 amino acids long. Germline lookup yields CDR1 MNHEY and CDR2 SVGEGT. The CDR3 bases that were read are TGTGCCAGCAGTTTGAACGTCCAGGAGGTTTTCGCTGAA. Translated: CASSLNVQEVFAE. The whole CDR3 is CASSLNVQEVFAEAFF.

About this clone: Read data end 3 residues before the CDR3 end; the end is taken from the germline J gene. The chain has TRBV7-7 and TRBJ2-7; D is unresolved. The ends were cut back, 5 bases at V and 5 bases at J, with 16 bases in the middle. The germline gives CDR1 SSHAT, CDR2 FNYEAQ (reference sequence). The CDR3 is made up of 14 amino acids. This CDR3 is CASSPDSAPDEQYF. CDR3 DNA, as far as it was read: TGTGCCAGCAGCCCCGACTCCGCCCCGGACGAG.

This clone was detected ten times or more. The read terminates 3 residues before the CDR3 end, so the remaining end is supplied by the germline J gene. The chain uses TRBV19 and TRBJ1-5, with TRBD1 as a possible D gene (6 bases). The CDR3 contains 16 residues. With 3 bases removed from V and 2 bases from J, the gap between germline ends came to 14 bases. Looked up from germline, CDR1 is LNHDA and CDR2 is SQIVND (reference sequence). The covered CDR3 bases are TGTGCCAGTAGTATCGGTAGGACAGTGGGCAATCAGCCC. Translation: CASSIGRTVGNQP. The full CDR3 sequence reads CASSIGRTVGNQPQHF.

In its sample, this clone was seen a few times. The sequenced CDR3 bases are TGTGCCAGCAGTTTCTTATTTAGCGGGAGCGCCGAG. This translates into CASSFLFSGSAE. The full-length CDR3 reads as CASSFLFSGSAEQYF. The chain combines TRBV6-2 or TRBV6-3 with TRBJ2-7; 9 bases agree with TRBD2. The CDR3 goes on 3 residues after the read ends, and that part is filled in from the germline J gene. V was pared by 4 bases and J by 6 bases, with 10 bases of the junction left unmatched. Germline values: CDR1 MNHEY, CDR2 SVGEGT. The CDR3 runs to 15 residues.

This clone has ten or more counts. The CDR3 end falls 3 residues outside the read, so it is completed with the germline J gene. The J gene is TRBJ1-6, the V gene TRBV7-9; D is perhaps TRBD1 (6 bases). The CDR3 length is 15 residues. Trimming removed 3 bases at V and 4 bases at J, with 10 bases between. Germline assignment: CDR1 SEHNR and CDR2 FQNEAQ (reference sequence). The part of the CDR3 DNA that was read is TGTGCCAGCAGCTTCGACAGGCAGTATAATTCACCC. Its translation: CASSFDRQYNSP. Given in full, the CDR3 is CASSFDRQYNSPLHF.

This clone came up many times. With the read ending 3 residues before the CDR3 end, the germline J gene is used to fill in that end. The chain uses TRBV2 and TRBJ2-1; D may be TRBD1 (6 bases). V dropped 10 bases and J dropped 5 bases, with 18 bases sitting between them. CDR1 and CDR2 from the germline V gene are SNHLY and FYNNEI. The CDR3 runs 14 residues. CDR3 amino acids: CATYVPGENNEQFF. Partial CDR3 DNA: TGTGCCACCTATGTCCCAGGGGAAAACAATGAG.

With regard to this clone: The sequenced fragment ends 3 residues before the CDR3 boundary, so the rest is inferred from the germline J gene. The V and J genes are TRBV2 and TRBJ2-1, with a possible D match to TRBD2 (5 bases). V dropped 9 bases and J dropped 1 base, with 10 bases sitting between them. The CDR3 is made up of 13 amino acids. The germline V gene encodes CDR1 SNHLY and CDR2 FYNNEI. The CDR3 region is CARDSGSYNEQFF. The sequenced part of the CDR3 DNA is TGTGCCAGAGATTCGGGGTCCTACAATGAG.

Many counts were recorded for this clone. The read terminates 3 residues before the CDR3 end, so the remaining end is supplied by the germline J gene. The rearrangement uses TRBV20-1 and TRBJ1-2; D is possibly TRBD1 (6 bases). The germline gives CDR1 DFQATT, CDR2 SNEGSKA (reference sequence). CDR3 length equals 12 residues. Trimming took 2 bases from V and 6 from J, leaving 10 bases between them. The CDR3 loop is CSARTRTDGYTF. The covered CDR3 bases are TGCAGTGCTAGAACCCGGACAGATGGC.

This clone was seen many times. With the read ending 3 residues before the CDR3 end, the germline J gene is used to fill in that end. V gene TRBV18 combines with J gene TRBJ1-1, with 11 bases aligning to TRBD1. This CDR3 has 15 residues. Looked up from germline, CDR1 is KGHSH and CDR2 is LQKENI. The junction had 8 bases not matched to a gene; V was cut back by 6 bases and J by 5 bases. CDR3 DNA (partial): TGTGCCAGCTCTCGGACAGGGGGCGCGGGTACTGAA. Its translation is CASSRTGGAGTE. The whole CDR3 sequence is CASSRTGGAGTEAFF.

There are many counts of this clone. With the read ending 3 residues before the CDR3 end, the germline J gene is used to fill in that end. V gene TRBV6-2 or TRBV6-3 combines with J gene TRBJ2-7; 9 positions agree with TRBD2. The CDR3 covers 15 residues. J was trimmed by 4 bases and V by 2 bases; bases with no gene match: 6. Germline V lookup: CDR1 MNHEY, CDR2 SVGEGT. The CDR3 region is CASSYKGAGGYEQYF. CDR3 bases read: TGTGCCAGCAGTTACAAAGGAGCGGGAGGATACGAG.

A remark on this clone: The read ends 3 residues shy of where the CDR3 ends; the end is completed using the germline J gene. The chain has TRBV19 and TRBJ2-7; TRBD1 is a possible D gene (6 bases). The CDR3 spans 15 residues. Germline CDR1 reads LNHDA; CDR2 reads SQIVND (reference sequence). Trimming shortened V by 5 bases and J by 0 bases, and 14 bases separated the two germline ends. CDR3 DNA (partial): TGTGCCAGTAGTCCGTTCCGGGACAACTCCTACGAG. It specifies CASSPFRDNSYE. The CDR3, in full, reads CASSPFRDNSYEQYF. Complete variable domain (other parts from reference TRBV19 and TRBJ2-7): DGGITQSPKYLFRKEGQNVTLSCEQNLNHDAMYWYRQDPGQGLRLIYYSQIVNDFQKGDIAEGYSVSREKKESFPLTVTSAQKNPTAFYLCASSPFRDNSYEQYFGPGTRLTVT.

This clone was recorded many times. The sequence runs out 3 residues before the end of the CDR3; the remainder is reconstructed from the germline J gene. The rearrangement joins TRBV18 to TRBJ1-4; D ambiguous. This CDR3 contains 15 residues. CDR1 is KGHSH and CDR2 is LQKENI in the germline V gene. Trimming pared 3 bases from V and 6 bases from J, leaving 14 bases between. CDR3 protein: CASSPSRGLHEKLFF. The CDR3 DNA, read in part, is TGTGCCAGCTCACCGTCACGGGGTTTACATGAAAAA.

This clone has ten or more counts. Coverage ceases 3 residues before the CDR3 finishes, and the germline J gene fills in the end. The chain combines TRBV19 with TRBJ2-1; the match to TRBD1 covers 8 bases. V trimming: 3 bases; J trimming: 7 bases; junction bases outside the gene matches: 8. This CDR3 has 15 amino acids. Germline values: CDR1 LNHDA, CDR2 SQIVND (reference sequence). The CDR3 loop reads CASSMGTGGRNEQFF. CDR3 DNA, as far as it was read: TGTGCCAGTAGTATGGGAACAGGGGGTCGGAATGAG.

In its sample, this clone was seen many times. The read halts 3 residues ahead of the CDR3 end, with the missing end drawn from the germline J gene. The rearrangement joins TRBV18 to TRBJ2-7; unclear D gene. The germline V and J ends were trimmed by 3 bases and 5 bases, with 5 bases remaining between them. The germline CDR1 and CDR2 sequences are KGHSH and LQKENI. The CDR3 contains 11 residues. CDR3 region: CASSPKDEQYF. CDR3 DNA, as far as it was read: TGTGCCAGCTCACCGAAGGACGAG.

This clone was picked up many times. The CDR3 end falls 3 residues outside the read, so it is completed with the germline J gene. V usage is TRBV6-1 and J usage is TRBJ2-7, with TRBD1 matching over 8 bases. Germline V CDR1 and CDR2: MNHNS, SASEGT. V was pared by 3 bases and J by 5 bases, with 6 bases of the junction left unmatched. This CDR3 contains 14 residues. CDR3 loop: CASSDFQGADEQYF. The CDR3 bases that were read are TGTGCCAGCAGTGATTTTCAGGGGGCAGACGAG.

This clone was counted between two and nine times. The sequenced fragment ends 3 residues before the CDR3 boundary, so the rest is inferred from the germline J gene. V is TRBV7-3 and J is TRBJ2-5, with TRBD2 matching over 15 bases. CDR1 and CDR2 (germline): SGHTA, FQGTGA. This CDR3 contains 16 residues. The J segment lost 5 bases and the V segment lost 4 bases, leaving 5 bases of the junction unmatched. This CDR3 reads CASSSYGTSGRETQYF. The sequenced part of the CDR3 DNA is TGTGCCAGCAGCTCTTACGGGACTAGCGGGAGGGAGACC.